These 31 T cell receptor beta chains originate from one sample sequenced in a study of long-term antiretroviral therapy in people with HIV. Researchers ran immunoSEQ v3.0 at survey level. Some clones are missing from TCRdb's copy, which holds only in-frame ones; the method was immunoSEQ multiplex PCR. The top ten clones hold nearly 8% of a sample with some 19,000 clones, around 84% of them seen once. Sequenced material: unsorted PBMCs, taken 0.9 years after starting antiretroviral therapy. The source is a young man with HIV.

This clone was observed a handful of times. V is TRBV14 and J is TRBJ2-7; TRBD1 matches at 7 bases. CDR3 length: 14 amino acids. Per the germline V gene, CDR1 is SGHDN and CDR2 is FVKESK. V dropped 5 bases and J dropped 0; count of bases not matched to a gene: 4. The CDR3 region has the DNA TGTGCCAGCAGCAGGGACAGCCCCTCCTACGAGCAGTACTTC. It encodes CASSRDSPSYEQYF.

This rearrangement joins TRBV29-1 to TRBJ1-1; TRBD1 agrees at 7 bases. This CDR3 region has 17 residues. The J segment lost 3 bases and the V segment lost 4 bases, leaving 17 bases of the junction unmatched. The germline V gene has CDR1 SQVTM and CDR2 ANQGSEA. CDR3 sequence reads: CSVVRGGARLVDTEAFF. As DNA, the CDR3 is TGCAGCGTTGTCAGGGGGGGCGCGCGTCTGGTGGACACTGAAGCTTTCTTT.

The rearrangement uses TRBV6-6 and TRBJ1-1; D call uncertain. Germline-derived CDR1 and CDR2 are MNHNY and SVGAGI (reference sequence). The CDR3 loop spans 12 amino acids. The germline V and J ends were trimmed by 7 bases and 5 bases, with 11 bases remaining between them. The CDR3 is CASTRPPTEAFF. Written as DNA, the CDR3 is TGTGCCAGCACCAGACCCCCAACTGAAGCTTTCTTT.

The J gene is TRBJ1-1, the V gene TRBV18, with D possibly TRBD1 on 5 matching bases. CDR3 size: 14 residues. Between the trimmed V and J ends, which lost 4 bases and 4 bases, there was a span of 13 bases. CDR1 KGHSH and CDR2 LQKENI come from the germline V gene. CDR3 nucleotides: TGTGCCAGCTCACGACAGAAGCAGGGCACTGAAGCTTTCTTT. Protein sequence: CASSRQKQGTEAFF. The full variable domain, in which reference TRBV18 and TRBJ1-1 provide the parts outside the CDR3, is NAGVMQNPRHLVRRRGQEARLRCSPMKGHSHVYWYRQLPEEGLKFMVYLQKENIIDESGMPKERFSAEFPKEGPSILRIQQVVRGDSAAYFCASSRQKQGTEAFFGQGTRLTVV.

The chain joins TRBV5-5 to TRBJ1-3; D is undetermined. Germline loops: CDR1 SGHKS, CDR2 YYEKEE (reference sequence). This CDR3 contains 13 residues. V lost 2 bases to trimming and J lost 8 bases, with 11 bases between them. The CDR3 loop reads CASSFGAGDTIYF. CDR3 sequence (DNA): TGTGCCAGCAGCTTTGGTGCGGGAGACACCATATATTTT. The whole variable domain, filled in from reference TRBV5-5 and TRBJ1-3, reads DAGVTQSPTHLIKTRGQQVTLRCSPISGHKSVSWYQQVLGQGPQFIFQYYEKEERGRGNFPDRFSARQFPNYSSELNVNALLLGDSALYLCASSFGAGDTIYFGEGSWLTVV.

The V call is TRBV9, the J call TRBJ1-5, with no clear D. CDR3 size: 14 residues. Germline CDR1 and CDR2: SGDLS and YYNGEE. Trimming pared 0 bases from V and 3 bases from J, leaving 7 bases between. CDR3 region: CASSVGQANQPQHF. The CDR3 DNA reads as TGTGCCAGCAGCGTAGGGCAGGCCAATCAGCCCCAGCATTTT.

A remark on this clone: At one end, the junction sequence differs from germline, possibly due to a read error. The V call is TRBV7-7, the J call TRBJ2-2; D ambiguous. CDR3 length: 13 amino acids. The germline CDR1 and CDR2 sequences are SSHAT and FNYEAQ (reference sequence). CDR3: CASSSFDRRELFF. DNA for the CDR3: TGTGCTAGCAGCTCATTCGACCGAAGGGAGCTGTTTTTT.

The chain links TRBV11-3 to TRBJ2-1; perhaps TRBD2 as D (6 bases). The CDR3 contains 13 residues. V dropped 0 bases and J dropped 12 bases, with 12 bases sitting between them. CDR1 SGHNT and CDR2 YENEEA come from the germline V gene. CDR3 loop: CASSLDLRGTQFF. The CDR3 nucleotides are TGTGCCAGCAGCTTAGATCTGCGGGGAACGCAGTTCTTC.

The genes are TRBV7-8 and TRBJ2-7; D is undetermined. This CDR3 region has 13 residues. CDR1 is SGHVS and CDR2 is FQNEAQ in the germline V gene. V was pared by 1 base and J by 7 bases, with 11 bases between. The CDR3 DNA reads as TGTGCCAGCAGCTTAGAAGATTCGAGGGAGCAGTACGTC. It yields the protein CASSLEDSREQYV.

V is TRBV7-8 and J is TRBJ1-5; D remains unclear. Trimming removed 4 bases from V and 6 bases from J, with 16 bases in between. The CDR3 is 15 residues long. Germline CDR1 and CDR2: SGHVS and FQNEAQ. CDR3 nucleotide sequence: TGTGCCAGCAGCTCACTCCGGGGTGGAAGTCAGCCCCAGCATTTT. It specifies CASSSLRGGSQPQHF. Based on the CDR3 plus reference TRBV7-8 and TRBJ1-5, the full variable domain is GAGVSQSPRYKVAKRGQDVALRCDPISGHVSLFWYQQALGQGPEFLTYFQNEAQLDKSGLPSDRFFAERPEGSVSTLKIQRTQQEDSAVYLCASSSLRGGSQPQHFGDGTRLSIL.

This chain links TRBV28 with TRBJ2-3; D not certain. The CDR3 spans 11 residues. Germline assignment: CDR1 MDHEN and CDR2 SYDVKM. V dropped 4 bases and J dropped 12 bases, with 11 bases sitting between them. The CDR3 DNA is TGTGCCAGCAGTTCGGCAGTTTCACAGTATTTT. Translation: CASSSAVSQYF.

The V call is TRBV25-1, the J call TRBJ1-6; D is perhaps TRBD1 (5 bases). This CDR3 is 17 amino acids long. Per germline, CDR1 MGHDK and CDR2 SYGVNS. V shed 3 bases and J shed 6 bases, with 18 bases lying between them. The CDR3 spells CASSDGGRGSFNSPLHF. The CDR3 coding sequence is TGTGCCAGCAGTGATGGCGGGAGGGGTTCTTTTAATTCACCCCTCCACTTT.

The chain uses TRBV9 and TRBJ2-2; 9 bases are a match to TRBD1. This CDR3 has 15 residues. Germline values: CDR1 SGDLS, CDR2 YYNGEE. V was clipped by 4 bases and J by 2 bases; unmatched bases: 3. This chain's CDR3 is CASSLGQGNTGELFF. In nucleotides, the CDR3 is TGTGCCAGCAGCTTGGGACAGGGCAACACCGGGGAGCTGTTTTTT.

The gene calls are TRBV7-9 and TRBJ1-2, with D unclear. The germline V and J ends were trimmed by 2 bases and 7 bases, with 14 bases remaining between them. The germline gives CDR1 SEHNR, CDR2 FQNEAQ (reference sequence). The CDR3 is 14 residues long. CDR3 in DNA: TGTGCCAGCAGCTTATATGGGGAAGCCGGTGGCTACACCTTC. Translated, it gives CASSLYGEAGGYTF.

CDR3 region: CASSFGLAGAETQYF. Written as DNA, the CDR3 is TGTGCCAGTAGTTTCGGACTAGCGGGGGCAGAGACCCAGTACTTC. The genes are TRBV19 and TRBJ2-5; 13 bases match TRBD2. The germline V gene has CDR1 LNHDA and CDR2 SQIVND (reference sequence). V lost 5 bases and J lost 4; bases outside the gene matches: 4. The CDR3 loop spans 15 amino acids.

CDR3 in amino acids: CACTPAGPYEQYF. The CDR3 coding sequence is TGTGCCTGTACACCTGCGGGCCCCTACGAGCAGTACTTC. The chain joins TRBV30 to TRBJ2-7; D might be TRBD2 (5 bases). The germline V and J ends were trimmed by 6 bases and 2 bases, with 14 bases remaining between them. This CDR3 has 13 amino acids. Per the germline V gene, CDR1 is GTSNPN and CDR2 is SVGIG (reference sequence).

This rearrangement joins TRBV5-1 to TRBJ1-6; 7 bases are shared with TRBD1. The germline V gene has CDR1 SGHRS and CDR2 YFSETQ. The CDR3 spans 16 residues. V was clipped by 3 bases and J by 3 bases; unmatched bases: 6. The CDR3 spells CASSSNRGGYNSPLHF. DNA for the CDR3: TGCGCCAGCAGCTCCAACAGGGGAGGCTATAATTCACCCCTCCACTTT.

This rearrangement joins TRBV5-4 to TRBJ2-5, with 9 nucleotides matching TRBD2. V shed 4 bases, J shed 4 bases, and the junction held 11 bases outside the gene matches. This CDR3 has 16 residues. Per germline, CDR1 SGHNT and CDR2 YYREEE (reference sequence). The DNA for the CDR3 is TGTGCCAGCAGCCCGAAGTTAGCGGGGGTTAGAGAGACCCAGTACTTC. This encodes CASSPKLAGVRETQYF. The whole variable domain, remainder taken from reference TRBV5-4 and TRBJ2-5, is ETGVTQSPTHLIKTRGQQVTLRCSSQSGHNTVSWYQQALGQGPQFIFQYYREEENGRGNFPPRFSGLQFPNYSSELNVNALELDDSALYLCASSPKLAGVRETQYFGPGTRLLVL.

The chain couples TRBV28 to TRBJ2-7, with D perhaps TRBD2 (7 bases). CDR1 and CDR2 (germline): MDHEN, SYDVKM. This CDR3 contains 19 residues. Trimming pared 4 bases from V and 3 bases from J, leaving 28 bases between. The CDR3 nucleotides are TGTGCCAGCAGTTCGCGAGCCCTTAAGGGGGAGCGGGGTTTCTACGAGCAGTACGTC. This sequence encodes CASSSRALKGERGFYEQYV.

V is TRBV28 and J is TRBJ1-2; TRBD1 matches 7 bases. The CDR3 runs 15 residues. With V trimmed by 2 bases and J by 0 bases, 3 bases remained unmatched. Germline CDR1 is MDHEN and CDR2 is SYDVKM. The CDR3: CASSLGTVTNYGYTF. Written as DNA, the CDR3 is TGTGCCAGCAGTTTAGGGACAGTTACTAACTATGGCTACACCTTC.

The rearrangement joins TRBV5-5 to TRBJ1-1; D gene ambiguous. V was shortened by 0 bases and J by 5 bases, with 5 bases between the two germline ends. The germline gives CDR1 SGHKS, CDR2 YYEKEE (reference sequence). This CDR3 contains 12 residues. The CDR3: CASSLAVTEAFF. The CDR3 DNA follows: TGTGCCAGCAGCTTGGCCGTTACTGAAGCTTTCTTT.

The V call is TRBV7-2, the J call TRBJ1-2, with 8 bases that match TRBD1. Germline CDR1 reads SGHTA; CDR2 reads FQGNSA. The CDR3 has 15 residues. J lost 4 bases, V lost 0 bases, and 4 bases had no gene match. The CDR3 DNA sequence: TGTGCCAGCAGCTTAGCCTCGGGACAGGCCTATGGCTACACCTTC. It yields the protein CASSLASGQAYGYTF.

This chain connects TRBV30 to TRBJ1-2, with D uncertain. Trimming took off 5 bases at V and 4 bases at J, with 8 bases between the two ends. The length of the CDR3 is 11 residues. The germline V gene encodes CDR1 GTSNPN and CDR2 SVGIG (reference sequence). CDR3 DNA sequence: TGTGCCTGGGGGCAGATCTATGGCTACACCTTC. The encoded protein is CAWGQIYGYTF.

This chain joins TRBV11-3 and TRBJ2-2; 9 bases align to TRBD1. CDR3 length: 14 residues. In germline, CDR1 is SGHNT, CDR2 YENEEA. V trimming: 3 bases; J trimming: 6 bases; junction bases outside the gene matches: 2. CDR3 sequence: CASSLGQGPGELFF. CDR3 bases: TGTGCCAGCAGCTTGGGACAGGGCCCCGGGGAGCTGTTTTTT.

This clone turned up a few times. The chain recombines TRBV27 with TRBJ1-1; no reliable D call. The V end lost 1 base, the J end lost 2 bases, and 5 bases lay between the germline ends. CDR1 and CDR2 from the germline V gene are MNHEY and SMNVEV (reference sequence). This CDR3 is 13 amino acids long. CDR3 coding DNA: TGTGCCAGCAGTTTATATCGCAACACTGAAGCTTTCTTT. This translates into CASSLYRNTEAFF.

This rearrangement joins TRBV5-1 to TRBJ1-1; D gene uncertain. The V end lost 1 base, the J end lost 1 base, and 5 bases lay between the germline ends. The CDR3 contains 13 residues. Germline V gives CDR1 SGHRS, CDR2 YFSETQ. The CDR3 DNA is TGCGCCAGCAGCTTGTTGGGGAACACTGAAGCTTTCTTT. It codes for CASSLLGNTEAFF.

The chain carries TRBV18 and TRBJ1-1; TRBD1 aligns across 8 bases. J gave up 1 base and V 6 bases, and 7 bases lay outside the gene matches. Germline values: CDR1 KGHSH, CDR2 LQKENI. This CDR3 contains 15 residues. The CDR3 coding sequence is TGTGCCAGCTCGCCAACCGGGACAGGGAACACTGAAGCTTTCTTT. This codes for CASSPTGTGNTEAFF.

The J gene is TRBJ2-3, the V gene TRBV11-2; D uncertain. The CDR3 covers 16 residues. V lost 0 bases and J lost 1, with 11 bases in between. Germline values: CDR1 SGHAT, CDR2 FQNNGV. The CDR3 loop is CASSLDLSLRTDTQYF. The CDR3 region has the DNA TGTGCCAGCAGCTTAGATCTTAGCCTACGCACAGATACGCAGTATTTT.

This chain's CDR3 is CASSAYPSDVLAGGPRELFF. The CDR3 DNA reads as TGTGCCAGCAGCGCCTACCCTAGTGACGTACTAGCGGGGGGCCCAAGGGAGCTGTTTTTT. The chain links TRBV9 to TRBJ2-2; 12 bases are shared with TRBD2. The V gene end was trimmed by 3 bases and the J gene end by 9 bases; junction bases not matched to a gene: 21. The CDR3 is made up of 20 amino acids. CDR1 and CDR2 from the germline V gene are SGDLS and YYNGEE.

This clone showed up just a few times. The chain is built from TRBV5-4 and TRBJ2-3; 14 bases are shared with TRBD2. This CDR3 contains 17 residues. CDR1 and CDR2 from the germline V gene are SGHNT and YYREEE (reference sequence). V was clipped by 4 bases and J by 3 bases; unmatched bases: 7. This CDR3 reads CASSARLAGGPTDTQYF. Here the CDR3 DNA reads TGTGCCAGCAGCGCTAGACTAGCGGGGGGGCCGACAGATACGCAGTATTTT.

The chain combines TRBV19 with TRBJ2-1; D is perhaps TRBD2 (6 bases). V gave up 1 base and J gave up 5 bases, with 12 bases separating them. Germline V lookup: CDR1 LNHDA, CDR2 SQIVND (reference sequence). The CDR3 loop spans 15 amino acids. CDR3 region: CASSIGGLEHNEQFF. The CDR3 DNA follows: TGTGCCAGTAGTATAGGGGGACTGGAACACAATGAGCAGTTCTTC.